Presented here are 3 T cell receptor beta chains from one specimen sequenced in a study of cytomegalovirus exposure and HLA in healthy donors. 60 Vbeta and 13 Jbeta primers were used in PCR. The repertoire was sequenced with immunoSEQ multiplex PCR; TCRdb's copy has only in-frame clones and lacks some. The data show roughly 200,000 clones, 70% to 80% seen once. The sequencing input was PBMCs. These receptors all stem from a woman between 25 and 40 years old in good health and CMV-seropositive.

The V gene is TRBV28, the J gene TRBJ2-7; D is perhaps TRBD1 (5 bases). Deletions cut 2 bases from V and 4 bases from J, with 12 bases between. The CDR3 has 14 residues. The germline V gene has CDR1 MDHEN and CDR2 SYDVKM. The CDR3 is CASSLVNQGYEQYF. CDR3 nucleotides: TGTGCCAGCAGTTTAGTAAATCAGGGATACGAGCAGTACTTC.

The V and J genes are TRBV28 and TRBJ1-2; TRBD1 matches at 8 bases. The CDR3 totals 14 residues. The junction had 7 bases not matched to a gene; V was cut back by 6 bases and J by 4 bases. Germline values: CDR1 MDHEN, CDR2 SYDVKM. Here the CDR3 reads CASRRTGLRYGYTF. DNA of the CDR3: TGTGCCAGCAGAAGGACAGGGCTGCGCTATGGCTACACCTTC.

This clone showed up just a few times. One junction end does not reproduce the germline sequence, and a read error may be involved. This chain joins TRBV27 and TRBJ2-7, with D possibly TRBD2 on 6 matching bases. CDR1 and CDR2 from the germline V gene are MNHEY and SMNVEV (reference sequence). This CDR3 has 15 residues. CDR3 nucleotide sequence: TGTGCCAGCAGATTATCTAGCGCCCCATCCTACGAGCAGTACTTC. Translation: CASRLSSAPSYEQYF.